This TCR beta chain was profiled in a study of cytomegalovirus exposure and HLA in healthy donors. Some clones are missing from TCRdb's copy, which holds only in-frame ones; the method was immunoSEQ multiplex PCR. In the table there are some 260,000 clones, 90% of which are singletons. V lost 6 bases, J lost 3 bases, and 9 bases stayed unmatched. This CDR3 contains 15 residues. Germline lookup yields CDR1 MNHEY and CDR2 SMNVEV (reference sequence). The TCR sequence derives from a woman aged 25-40 years in good health and CMV-seronegative. The rearrangement joins TRBV27 to TRBJ2-7; 9 nucleotides agree with TRBD1. Sequencing was carried out using PBMCs. CDR3 bases: TGTGCCAGCAGGTACACAGGGGGCCCTGGCTACGAGCAGTACTTC. As protein: CASRYTGGPGYEQYF.